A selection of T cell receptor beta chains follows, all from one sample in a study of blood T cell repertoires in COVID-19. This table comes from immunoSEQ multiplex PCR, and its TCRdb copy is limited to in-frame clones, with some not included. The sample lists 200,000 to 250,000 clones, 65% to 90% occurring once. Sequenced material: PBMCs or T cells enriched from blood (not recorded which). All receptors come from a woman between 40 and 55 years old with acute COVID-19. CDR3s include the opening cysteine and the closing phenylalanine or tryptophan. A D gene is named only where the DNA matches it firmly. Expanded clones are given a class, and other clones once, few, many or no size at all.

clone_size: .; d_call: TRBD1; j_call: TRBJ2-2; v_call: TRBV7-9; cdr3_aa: CASSSDRANTGELFF; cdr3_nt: TGTGCCAGCAGCTCGGACAGGGCTAACACCGGGGAGCTGTTTTTT
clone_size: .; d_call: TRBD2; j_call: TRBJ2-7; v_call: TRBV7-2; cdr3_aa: CASSLELAGAGPYEQYF; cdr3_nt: TGTGCCAGCAGCTTAGAACTAGCGGGAGCCGGACCCTACGAGCAGTACTTC
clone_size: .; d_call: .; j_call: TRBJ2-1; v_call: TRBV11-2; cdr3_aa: CASSLDPQGGGRYNEQFF; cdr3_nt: TGTGCCAGCAGCTTAGATCCGCAAGGGGGGGGAAGGTACAATGAGCAGTTCTTC
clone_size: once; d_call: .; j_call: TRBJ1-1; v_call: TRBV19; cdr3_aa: CASSLVRPTEAFF; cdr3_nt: TGTGCCAGTAGTTTAGTGAGGCCCACTGAAGCTTTCTTT
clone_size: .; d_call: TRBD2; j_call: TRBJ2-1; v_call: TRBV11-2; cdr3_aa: CASSFSSGSGVYNEQFF; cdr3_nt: TGTGCCAGCAGTTTCTCTAGCGGGAGCGGAGTTTACAATGAGCAGTTCTTC
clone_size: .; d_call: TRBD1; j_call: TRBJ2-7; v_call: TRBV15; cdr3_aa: CATSRDRGSSYEQYF; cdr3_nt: TGTGCCACCAGCAGGGACAGGGGAAGCTCCTACGAGCAGTACTTC
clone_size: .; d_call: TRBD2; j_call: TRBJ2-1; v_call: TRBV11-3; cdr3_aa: CASSPLGGSVDEQFF; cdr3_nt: TGTGCCAGCAGCCCTCTGGGCGGGAGTGTCGATGAGCAGTTCTTC
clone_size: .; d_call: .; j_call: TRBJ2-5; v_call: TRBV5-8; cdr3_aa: CASSFGVQETQYF; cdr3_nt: TGTGCCAGCAGCTTTGGAGTCCAAGAGACCCAGTACTTC
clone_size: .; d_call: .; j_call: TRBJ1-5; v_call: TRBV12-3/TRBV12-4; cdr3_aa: CASSLSEPQHF; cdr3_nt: TGTGCCAGCAGTCTGTCGGAGCCCCAGCATTTT
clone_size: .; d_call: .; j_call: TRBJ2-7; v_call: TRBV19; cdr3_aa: CASSWSGTYEQYF; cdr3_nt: TGTGCCAGTAGTTGGTCAGGTACCTACGAGCAGTACTTC
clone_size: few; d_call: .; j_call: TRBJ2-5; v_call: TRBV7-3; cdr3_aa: CASSPGLYETQYF; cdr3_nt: TGTGCCAGCAGCCCGGGACTCTACGAGACCCAGTACTTC
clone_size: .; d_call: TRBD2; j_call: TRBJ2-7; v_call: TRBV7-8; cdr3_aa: CASSRLAGQYEQYF; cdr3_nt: TGTGCCAGCAGCCGCCTAGCGGGGCAGTACGAGCAGTACTTC
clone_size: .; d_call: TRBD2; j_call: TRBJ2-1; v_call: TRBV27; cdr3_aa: CASRLAGGPGYNEQFF; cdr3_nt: TGTGCCAGTAGACTAGCGGGAGGGCCCGGGTACAATGAGCAGTTCTTC
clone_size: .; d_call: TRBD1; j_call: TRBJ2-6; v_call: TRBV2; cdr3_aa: CAKRDSGANVLTF; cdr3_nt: TGTGCCAAAAGGGACAGTGGGGCCAACGTCCTGACTTTC
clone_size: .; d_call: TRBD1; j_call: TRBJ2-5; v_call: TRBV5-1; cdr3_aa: CASSFGTGGVMETQYF; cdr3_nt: TGCGCCAGCAGCTTCGGGACAGGGGGCGTGATGGAGACCCAGTACTTC
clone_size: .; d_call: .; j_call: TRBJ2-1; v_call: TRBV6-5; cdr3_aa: CASSYGGVRYNEQFF; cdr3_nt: TGTGCCAGCAGTTACGGAGGGGTACGATACAATGAGCAGTTCTTC
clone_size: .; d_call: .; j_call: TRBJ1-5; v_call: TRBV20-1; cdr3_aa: CSASFGGLNQPQHF; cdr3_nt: TGCAGTGCTAGTTTCGGGGGTCTCAATCAGCCCCAGCATTTT
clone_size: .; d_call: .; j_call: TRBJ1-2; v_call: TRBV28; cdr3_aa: CASSSNYGYTF; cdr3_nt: TGTGCCAGCAGTTCGAACTATGGCTACACCTTC